This passage covers 3 T cell receptor beta chains from one sample sequenced in a study of T cell changes during pregnancy in multiple sclerosis. Assay used: immunoSEQ multiplex PCR; TCRdb lists only in-frame clones, some missing. Of about 28,000 clones in the sample, 85% to 90% were seen once. The specimen was CD8+ T cells from peripheral blood mononuclear cells, collected after pregnancy. The receptors stem from a female donor with multiple sclerosis, enrolled in a pregnancy study.

This chain joins TRBV10-3 and TRBJ2-4; the D gene is possibly TRBD1 (5 bases). The CDR3 is 13 residues long. Germline V gene lookup returns CDR1 ENHRY and CDR2 SYGVKD. V was cut by 9 bases and J by 9 bases, with 18 bases left in between. The CDR3 here is CAINAERGGIQYF. In nucleotides, the CDR3 is TGTGCCATTAACGCGGAAAGGGGCGGCATTCAGTACTTC.

The V and J genes are TRBV16 and TRBJ1-2; D gene uncertain. V lost 3 bases and J lost 3, with 11 bases in between. This CDR3 contains 14 residues. Per germline, CDR1 KGHSY and CDR2 FQNENV. CDR3 in DNA: TGTGCCAGCAGCCACTCTGGGCAGGACTATGGCTACACCTTC. It yields the protein CASSHSGQDYGYTF.

This clone was seen a single time. The V gene is TRBV5-6, the J gene TRBJ1-2; TRBD1 matches at 11 bases. Germline V gene lookup returns CDR1 SGHDT and CDR2 YYEEEE. This CDR3 has 17 residues. Losses at the gene ends were 0 bases for V and 5 bases for J; bases not matched to a gene: 9. The CDR3 reads CASSLVRTGGRRYGYTF. The CDR3 DNA reads as TGTGCCAGCAGCTTGGTTAGGACAGGGGGCAGGAGGTATGGCTACACCTTC.